This T cell receptor beta chain came from a study of blood T cell repertoires in COVID-19 (dated by TCRdb to the early 2020s). In terms of the full investigation: Samples covering the acute and convalescent phases of COVID-19 were provided by collaborators in the United States, Italy and Spain. The prospective study material was composed of cDNA or gDNA derived from T cells, B-cell-depleted T cells, or PBMCs. Deeply sampled blood TCRbeta repertoires from subjects exposed to, actively infected with, or recovered from COVID-19 were included in the dataset. The repertoires were released in a freely available public database intended as a resource for research on the immune response to SARS-CoV-2. Samples came from the ongoing ImmuneRACE study (first 160 participants) plus 1,254 subjects from 6 global collaborators. The sample metadata nearly always contained a de-identified subject ID, COVID-19 status, age in years and sex. Where available, HLA class I and class II types were obtained from metadata supplied by the sample provider rather than from assay-based typing. General study outcomes and caveats: The quantity of clinical and demographic metadata differed by source and by participant and was supplied without curation.

The CDR3 contains 14 residues, cysteine and phenylalanine counted. The DNA shown is the 42-base CDR3, in frame from base 1. CDR1 and CDR2, per the germline V gene, are SGHRS and YFSETQ. The junction carries 11 bases between V and J, which are trimmed by 1 base and 4 bases respectively. Notes on this clone: This clone's antigen is unknown. Qualities for individual bases were not recorded, and no much larger clone is one base off.

The immunoSEQ Assay, a bias-controlled multiplex PCR, was used to amplify TCRbeta CDR3 regions from genomic DNA. The published analysis was carried out like this. The number of nucleated cells in each sample was estimated from the amplification of reference gene primers within the assay. To quantify the absolute abundance of each unique TCRbeta CDR3 rearrangement, sequence reads were collapsed and filtered. Productive Simpson clonality was computed per sample as the square root of Simpson's diversity index over productive rearrangements. TCRdb re-hosts the immuneACCESS table, in-frame sequences only. Its copies lack some clones; in the studies checked, an unresolved V gene accounts for under half of them, and the cause for the rest is not known. D and trimming come from the DNA, and the V and J calls and clone size come from that table. Recorded for this sample are under 300,000 clones; roughly 89% of them occurred a single time. The ten largest clones take up about 2.1% of the sample.

One collaborating source in Seattle enrolled patients during active infection and followed them longitudinally through the course of disease. Collaborating institutions collected whole blood in K2EDTA tubes following their own protocols. For TCRbeta analysis, collaborators shipped samples in one of three forms: frozen whole blood, isolated PBMCs, or DNA extracted from either of those sample types. The receptor's source is a woman aged 55-70 years with COVID-19, enrolled during active disease. The chain is made from TRBV5-1 and TRBJ1-1, and perhaps TRBD1 as D gene, on 5 matching bases. The source material was peripheral blood. The CDR3 here reads CASSLSGGVTEAFF. The sequence in DNA is TGCGCCAGCAGCTTGTCTGGGGGGGTCACTGAAGCTTTCTTT.